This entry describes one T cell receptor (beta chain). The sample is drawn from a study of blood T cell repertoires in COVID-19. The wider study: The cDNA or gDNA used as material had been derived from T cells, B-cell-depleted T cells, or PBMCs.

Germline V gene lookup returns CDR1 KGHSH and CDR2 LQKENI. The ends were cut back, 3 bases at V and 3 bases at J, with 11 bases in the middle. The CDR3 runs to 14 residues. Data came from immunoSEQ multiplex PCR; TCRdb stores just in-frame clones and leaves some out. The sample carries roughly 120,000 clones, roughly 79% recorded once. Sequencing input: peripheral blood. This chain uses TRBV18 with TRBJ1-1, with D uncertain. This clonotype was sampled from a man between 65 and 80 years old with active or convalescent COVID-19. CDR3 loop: CASSPTLADTEAFF. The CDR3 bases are TGTGCCAGCTCACCTACTTTAGCGGACACTGAAGCTTTCTTT.